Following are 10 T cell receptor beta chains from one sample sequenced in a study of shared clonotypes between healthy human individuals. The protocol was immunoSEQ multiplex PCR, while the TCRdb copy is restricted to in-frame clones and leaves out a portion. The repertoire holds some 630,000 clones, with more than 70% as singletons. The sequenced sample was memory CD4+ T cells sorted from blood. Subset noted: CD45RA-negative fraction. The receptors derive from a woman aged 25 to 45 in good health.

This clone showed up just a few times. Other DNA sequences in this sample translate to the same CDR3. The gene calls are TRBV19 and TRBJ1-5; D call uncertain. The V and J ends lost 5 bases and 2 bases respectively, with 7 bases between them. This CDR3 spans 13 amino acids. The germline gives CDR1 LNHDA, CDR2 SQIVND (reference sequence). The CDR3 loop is CASSPGRNQPQHF. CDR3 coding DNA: TGTGCCAGTAGTCCTGGCCGCAATCAGCCCCAGCATTTT.

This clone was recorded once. The CDR3 sequence is CASSQSFNYGYTF. CDR3 DNA sequence: TGTGCCAGCAGCCAATCCTTTAACTATGGCTACACCTTC. V is TRBV14 and J is TRBJ1-2; D is uncertain. This CDR3 has 13 amino acids. Per the germline V gene, CDR1 is SGHDN and CDR2 is FVKESK. The V end lost 2 bases, the J end lost 1 base, and 5 bases lay between the germline ends.

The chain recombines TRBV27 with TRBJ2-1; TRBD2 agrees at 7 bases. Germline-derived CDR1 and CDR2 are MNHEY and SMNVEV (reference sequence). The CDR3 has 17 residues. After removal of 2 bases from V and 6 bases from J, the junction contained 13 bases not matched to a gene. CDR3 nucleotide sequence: TGTGCCAGCAGTTTAACAGCCCAAGCTGGGAGGGTCAATGAGCAGTTCTTC. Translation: CASSLTAQAGRVNEQFF.

In DNA form, the CDR3 reads TGTGCCAGCAGGCCCACAAGCAATCAGCCCCAGCATTTT. Encoded protein: CASRPTSNQPQHF. This chain uses TRBV6-5 with TRBJ1-5; D ambiguous. V lost 6 bases and J 1 base, leaving 7 bases between the germline ends. Germline assignment: CDR1 MNHEY and CDR2 SVGAGI. CDR3 length: 13 residues.

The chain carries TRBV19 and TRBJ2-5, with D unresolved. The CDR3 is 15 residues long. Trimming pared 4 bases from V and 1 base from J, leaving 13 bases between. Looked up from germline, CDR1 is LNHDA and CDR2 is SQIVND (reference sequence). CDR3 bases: TGTGCCAGTAGTACGTCAGGACGGATCCAAGAGACCCAGTACTTC. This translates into CASSTSGRIQETQYF.

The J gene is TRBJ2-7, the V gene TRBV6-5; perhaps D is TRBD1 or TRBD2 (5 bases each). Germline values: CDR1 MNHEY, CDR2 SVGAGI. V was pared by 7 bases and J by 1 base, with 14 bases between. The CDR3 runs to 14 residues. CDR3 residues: CASKPGPSSYEQYF. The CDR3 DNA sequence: TGTGCCAGCAAACCGGGACCGTCTTCCTACGAGCAGTACTTC.

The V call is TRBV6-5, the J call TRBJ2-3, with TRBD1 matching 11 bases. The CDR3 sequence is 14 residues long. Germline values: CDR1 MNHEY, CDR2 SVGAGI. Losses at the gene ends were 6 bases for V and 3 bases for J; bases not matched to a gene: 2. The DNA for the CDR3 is TGTGCCAGCAGAAGGGACAGGGGGACAGATACGCAGTATTTT. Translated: CASRRDRGTDTQYF.

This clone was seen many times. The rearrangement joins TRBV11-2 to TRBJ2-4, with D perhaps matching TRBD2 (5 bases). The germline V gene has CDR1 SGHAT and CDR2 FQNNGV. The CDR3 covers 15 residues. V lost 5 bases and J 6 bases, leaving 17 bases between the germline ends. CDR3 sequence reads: CASSPELPRGNIQYF. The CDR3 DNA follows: TGTGCCAGCAGCCCGGAACTCCCTCGGGGAAACATTCAGTACTTC.

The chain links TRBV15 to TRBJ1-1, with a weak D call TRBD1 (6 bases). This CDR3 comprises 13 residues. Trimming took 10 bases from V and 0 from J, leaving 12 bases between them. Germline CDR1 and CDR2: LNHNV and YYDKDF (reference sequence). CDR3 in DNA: TGTGCCATCAAGGACAGATTGAACACTGAAGCTTTCTTT. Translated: CAIKDRLNTEAFF. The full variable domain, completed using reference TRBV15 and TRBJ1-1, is DAMVIQNPRYQVTQFGKPVTLSCSQTLNHNVMYWYQQKSSQAPKLLFHYYDKDFNNEADTPDNFQSRRPNTSFCFLDIRSPGLGDTAMYLCAIKDRLNTEAFFGQGTRLTVV.

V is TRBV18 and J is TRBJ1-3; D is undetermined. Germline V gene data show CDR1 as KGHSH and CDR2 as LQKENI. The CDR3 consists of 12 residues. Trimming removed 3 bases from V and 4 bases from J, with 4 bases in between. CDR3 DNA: TGTGCCAGCTCACCGAACGGAAACACCATATATTTT. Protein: CASSPNGNTIYF.